Below, 18 T cell receptor beta chains from the same sample are listed, as sequenced in a study of a mutant IDH1 vaccine in newly diagnosed glioma. The antigens for these receptors are not known. Method: immunoSEQ multiplex PCR; TCRdb's copy keeps in-frame clones and lacks some. The table has about 40,000 clones, roughly nine tenths seen once. Time point: week 5, during vaccination. Doses of 300 ug of mutant IDH1 20-mer peptide were given with topical imiquimod. The sequenced sample was PBMCs, obtained from a glioma patient whose treatment included an IDH1 peptide vaccine. The source is a man in his forties or fifties with glioma.

This chain uses TRBV30 with TRBJ1-5; D gene unclear. The ends were cut back, 7 bases at V and 4 bases at J, with 14 bases in the middle. The CDR3 runs to 13 residues. CDR1 GTSNPN and CDR2 SVGIG come from the germline V gene (reference sequence). CDR3 coding DNA: TGTGCCTCTAATGGAGGTAGGAATCAGCCCCAGCATTTT. It translates to CASNGGRNQPQHF.

This CDR3 reads CASNEQGTKNIQYF. In nucleotides, the CDR3 is TGTGCCAGCAACGAACAGGGGACGAAAAACATTCAGTACTTC. The chain has TRBV6-5 and TRBJ2-4, with TRBD1 matching 7 bases. The germline V gene encodes CDR1 MNHEY and CDR2 SVGAGI. The junction had 7 bases not matched to a gene; V was cut back by 7 bases and J by 4 bases. CDR3 length equals 14 residues.

The V call is TRBV27, the J call TRBJ1-2; D is uncertain. The CDR3 has 16 amino acids. V dropped 2 bases and J dropped 8 bases, with 21 bases sitting between them. Germline CDR1 and CDR2: MNHEY and SMNVEV (reference sequence). CDR3 protein: CASSLRAEVLRGGYTF. CDR3 DNA sequence: TGTGCCAGCAGTTTACGGGCCGAAGTACTCCGCGGCGGCTACACCTTC.

The V gene is TRBV11-3, the J gene TRBJ1-1; D unresolved. V was pared by 1 base and J by 0 bases, with 3 bases between. The CDR3 is 13 amino acids. Per germline, CDR1 SGHNT and CDR2 YENEEA. The CDR3, as DNA: TGTGCCAGCAGCTTAGGAGTGAACACTGAAGCTTTCTTT. Translated: CASSLGVNTEAFF.

The V gene is TRBV18, the J gene TRBJ2-5, with 9 bases fitting TRBD1. V gave up 6 bases and J gave up 5 bases; unmatched junction bases: 7. The CDR3 length is 14 residues. Germline CDR1 KGHSH, CDR2 LQKENI. For the CDR3, the DNA is TGTGCCAGCTCCCTCGGGACAGGGTTGGAGACCCAGTACTTC. Its protein product is CASSLGTGLETQYF.

The rearrangement joins TRBV19 to TRBJ2-5; maybe TRBD2 (6 bases). Trimming removed 4 bases from V and 5 bases from J, with 17 bases in between. Germline CDR1 reads LNHDA; CDR2 reads SQIVND (reference sequence). The CDR3 covers 15 residues. The CDR3 bases are TGTGCCAGTAGTACCCCCTCCGGAGGGCGGGAGACCCAGTACTTC. Translation gives CASSTPSGGRETQYF.

V and J are TRBV5-4 and TRBJ2-7, with 11 nucleotides matching TRBD1. Unmatched junction bases numbered 10, after V lost 5 bases and J lost 3 bases. This CDR3 has 16 residues. CDR1 is SGHNT and CDR2 is YYREEE in the germline V gene (reference sequence). Here the CDR3 reads CASSPRGTGGSYEQYF. CDR3 nucleotide sequence: TGTGCCAGCAGTCCCCGGGGGACAGGGGGTAGCTACGAGCAGTACTTC.

Concerning this clone itself: The junction and the germline gene differ at one end; a read error may be behind it. This chain connects TRBV18 to TRBJ1-2, with D possibly being TRBD1 (6 bases). The CDR3 runs 11 residues. CDR1 is KGHSH, CDR2 LQKENI, per germline. The CDR3 DNA is TGTGCCAGCTCACCAGAGGGGGAACGGTCCTTC. Translated: CASSPEGERSF.

V is TRBV18 and J is TRBJ2-1; 7 bases match TRBD1. This CDR3 comprises 15 residues. From germline, CDR1 is KGHSH and CDR2 LQKENI. V was pared by 3 bases and J by 2 bases, with 4 bases of the junction left unmatched. This chain's CDR3 is CASSPIGTAYNEQFF. The CDR3 bases are TGTGCCAGCTCACCTATAGGGACAGCCTACAATGAGCAGTTCTTC.

This chain connects TRBV5-1 to TRBJ2-7; no reliable D call. This CDR3 is 12 amino acids long. Germline V CDR1 and CDR2: SGHRS, YFSETQ. The V end lost 4 bases, the J end lost 9 bases, and 14 bases lay between the germline ends. The CDR3 coding sequence is TGCGCCAGCAGCCCGGACCGGATCCTGCAGTACTTC. Its translation: CASSPDRILQYF. Variable domain in full (rest from reference TRBV5-1 and TRBJ2-7): KAGVTQTPRYLIKTRGQQVTLSCSPISGHRSVSWYQQTPGQGLQFLFEYFSETQRNKGNFPGRFSGRQFSNSRSEMNVSTLELGDSALYLCASSPDRILQYFGPGTRLTVT.

The chain employs TRBV10-3 and TRBJ2-7; perhaps D is TRBD1 or TRBD2 (5 bases each). This CDR3 is 11 amino acids long. Trimming stripped 8 bases from V and 5 bases from J, with 10 bases between. The V gene's germline CDR1 is ENHRY and CDR2 SYGVKD. CDR3 DNA: TGTGCCATCGCCGGGACGAACGAGCAGTACTTC. This encodes CAIAGTNEQYF.

The chain employs TRBV6-1 and TRBJ1-5; D is uncertain. The V gene's germline CDR1 is MNHNS and CDR2 SASEGT. The CDR3 runs 16 residues. Trimming stripped 1 base from V and 3 bases from J, with 13 bases between. The CDR3 sequence: CASSEGETWINQPQHF. The DNA for the CDR3 is TGTGCCAGCAGTGAAGGGGAAACATGGATCAATCAGCCCCAGCATTTT.

V is TRBV7-9 and J is TRBJ1-2; 9 bases line up with TRBD1. This CDR3 has 15 amino acids. CDR1 is SEHNR, CDR2 FQNEAQ, per germline (reference sequence). J was trimmed by 3 bases and V by 5 bases; bases with no gene match: 7. The CDR3 is CASSKLRDRDYGYTF. The CDR3 nucleotides are TGTGCCAGCAGCAAACTCCGGGACAGGGACTATGGCTACACCTTC.

This sequence joins TRBV7-8 and TRBJ1-1; D call uncertain. CDR1 and CDR2 (germline): SGHVS, FQNEAQ. V shed 4 bases and J shed 5 bases, with 11 bases lying between them. CDR3 length: 13 residues. Here the CDR3 reads CASSSRLTTEAFF. The CDR3 coding sequence is TGTGCCAGCAGCTCTCGGCTGACTACTGAAGCTTTCTTT. Using reference TRBV7-8 and TRBJ1-1 for the parts outside the CDR3, the full variable domain is GAGVSQSPRYKVAKRGQDVALRCDPISGHVSLFWYQQALGQGPEFLTYFQNEAQLDKSGLPSDRFFAERPEGSVSTLKIQRTQQEDSAVYLCASSSRLTTEAFFGQGTRLTVV.

V gene TRBV7-9 combines with J gene TRBJ1-1; D is ambiguous. This CDR3 spans 12 amino acids. Germline V lookup: CDR1 SEHNR, CDR2 FQNEAQ (reference sequence). The germline V and J ends were trimmed by 2 bases and 4 bases, with 5 bases remaining between them. The CDR3 here is CASSLFGTEAFF. CDR3 bases: TGTGCCAGCAGCTTATTTGGCACTGAAGCTTTCTTT.

The chain couples TRBV19 to TRBJ1-1; tentatively, D is TRBD1 (5 bases). CDR3 length equals 14 residues. Germline CDR1 reads LNHDA; CDR2 reads SQIVND (reference sequence). The V gene lost 8 bases and the J gene lost 1 base, with 14 bases spanning the gap. CDR3 nucleotide sequence: TGTGCCAGTGCTTTTTCAGGGAGGAACACTGAAGCTTTCTTT. This sequence encodes CASAFSGRNTEAFF.

The chain uses TRBV10-3 and TRBJ2-7; TRBD2 agrees at 9 bases. Germline V gene lookup returns CDR1 ENHRY and CDR2 SYGVKD. There are 15 residues in the CDR3. V shed 0 bases, J shed 6 bases, and the junction held 6 bases outside the gene matches. The CDR3 here is CAISESQREVPEQYF. In nucleotides, the CDR3 is TGTGCCATCAGTGAGTCCCAGCGGGAGGTTCCCGAGCAGTACTTC.

The chain is built from TRBV19 and TRBJ1-2, with a weak D call TRBD1 (6 bases). The V gene's germline CDR1 is LNHDA and CDR2 SQIVND (reference sequence). This CDR3 has 18 amino acids. With 9 bases removed from V and 2 bases from J, the gap between germline ends came to 28 bases. CDR3 sequence reads: CARGGGALISRTNYGYTF. DNA of the CDR3: TGTGCCAGAGGCGGGGGGGCGCTTATCTCTAGGACAAACTATGGCTACACCTTC.